The clone carrying this T cell receptor (beta chain) showed up many times. Time point described: before trial treatment. The entry originates in a study of low-dose radiotherapy and immunotherapy resistance in tumors. The overall study: For four cycles from cycle 1 day 1, patients took 300 mg oral aspirin daily.

CDR1 and CDR2 from the germline V gene are SGDLS and YYNGEE. CDR3 size: 14 residues. Trimming cost V 1 base and J 3 bases, with 9 bases left between them. TRAV and TRBV primers primed cDNA for both TCRalpha and TCRbeta. TCRs underwent about 20 PCR cycles of amplification with a constant-region primer and V-primer adapter. TCRdb analysed the reads with MiXCR anew, one entry per CDR3 protein. The data hold tens of thousands of distinct CDR3 sequences, with under 30% observed a single time. The chain uses TRBV9 and TRBJ2-3; TRBD2 might be the D (6 bases). The material sequenced was PBMCs, taken before treatment. The source of this sequence is a male donor with prostate cancer. The CDR3 nucleotides read TGTGCCAGCAGCGTACTAGCGATGACAGATACGCAGTATTTT. Encoded protein: CASSVLAMTDTQYF.